The entry that follows covers one TCR beta chain sequence. Its antigen is unidentified. This CDR3 comprises 16 residues. With 3 bases removed from V and 7 bases from J, the gap between germline ends came to 21 bases. Germline V lookup: CDR1 SEHNR, CDR2 FQNEAQ (reference sequence). These data belong to a study of cytomegalovirus exposure and HLA in healthy donors. General study points: Generally TCR sequences proved uncommon, though certain public TCRs appeared in numerous donors.

A multiplex PCR was run with 60 Vbeta primers and 13 Jbeta primers. The repertoire was sequenced with immunoSEQ multiplex PCR; TCRdb's copy has only in-frame clones and lacks some. In the table there are 75,000 to 100,000 clones, approximately 70% of which are singletons. The chain links TRBV7-9 to TRBJ1-1; tentatively, D is TRBD1 (6 bases). Sequences were obtained from PBMCs. The receptor's source is a man aged 55 to 70 in good health and CMV-seronegative. Here the CDR3 DNA reads TGTGCCAGCAGCTTTCCCGCCTCGGACAGTAGCCATGAAGCTTTCTTT. Encoded protein: CASSFPASDSSHEAFF.